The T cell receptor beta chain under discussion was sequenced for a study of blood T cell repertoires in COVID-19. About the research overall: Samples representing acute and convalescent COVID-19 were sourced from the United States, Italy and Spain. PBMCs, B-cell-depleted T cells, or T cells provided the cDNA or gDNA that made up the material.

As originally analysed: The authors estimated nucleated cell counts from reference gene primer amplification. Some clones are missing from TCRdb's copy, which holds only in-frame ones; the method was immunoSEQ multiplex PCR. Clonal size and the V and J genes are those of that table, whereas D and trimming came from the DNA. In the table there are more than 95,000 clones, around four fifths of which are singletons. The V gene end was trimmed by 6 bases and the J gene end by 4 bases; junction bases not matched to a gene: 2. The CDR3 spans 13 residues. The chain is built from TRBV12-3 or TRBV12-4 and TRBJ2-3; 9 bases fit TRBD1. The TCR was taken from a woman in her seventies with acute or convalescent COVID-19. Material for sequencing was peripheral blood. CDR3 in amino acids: CASSRTGADTQYF. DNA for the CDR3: TGTGCCAGCAGCCGGACAGGGGCAGATACGCAGTATTTT.